The rows below give T cell receptor beta chains drawn from one sample of a study of STAT5B mutations in CD4+ large granular lymphocyte leukemia. Profiled with immunoSEQ multiplex PCR; TCRdb holds only in-frame clones, not every one. Found here are tens of thousands of clones, about 79% of them singletons; the top ten hold 0.42%. The sample comprised CD4+ T cells from blood buffy coats. The source is a human donor in good health. The CDR3 runs from the conserved cysteine through the conserved F or W. The order of the fields is J gene, D gene, V gene, clone size, CDR3 protein, CDR3 DNA. D genes are given only for firm matches. Part of the rows lack a size; the others show once, few, many or a class for expanded clones.

TRBJ2-3 - TRBV27 - CASSPRGPMGTDTQYF TGTGCCAGCAGTCCCAGGGGCCCAATGGGCACAGATACGCAGTATTTT
TRBJ1-4 TRBD1 TRBV28 medium-sized CASSLSSGQGAVKLFF TGTGCCAGCAGTTTATCTTCAGGACAGGGGGCAGTAAAACTGTTTTTT
TRBJ1-1 - TRBV28 - CASSLGSTLADTEAFF TGTGCCAGCAGTTTAGGTAGTACACTCGCGGACACTGAAGCTTTCTTT
TRBJ1-5 - TRBV5-6 - CASSHRVNQPQHF TGTGCCAGCAGCCATAGAGTCAATCAGCCCCAGCATTTT
TRBJ2-6 TRBD1 TRBV11-3 - CASSPGTGRSGANVLTF TGTGCCAGCAGCCCCGGGACAGGCCGCTCTGGGGCCAACGTCCTGACTTTC
TRBJ2-7 - TRBV7-2 few CASSTLYEQYF TGTGCCAGCAGCACCCTCTACGAGCAGTACTTC
TRBJ2-3 - TRBV7-2 - CASSSLLAEGTDTQYF TGTGCCAGCAGCTCCCTTTTAGCGGAGGGCACAGATACGCAGTATTTT
TRBJ2-1 - TRBV7-2 - CASSLLMGNNEQFF TGTGCCAGCAGCTTACTCATGGGAAACAATGAGCAGTTCTTC
TRBJ2-7 - TRBV5-6 once CASRLLAGFSYEQYF TGTGCCAGCAGGCTCCTGGCGGGGTTCTCCTACGAGCAGTACTTC
TRBJ1-2 - TRBV15 - CATSRGQNYGYTF TGTGCCACCAGCAGAGGGCAAAACTATGGCTACACCTTC
TRBJ2-1 - TRBV7-3 - CASSLTSSYNEQFF TGTGCCAGCAGCTTAACAAGCTCCTACAATGAGCAGTTCTTC
TRBJ2-5 TRBD2 TRBV10-3 - CAITSGLAGGQETQYF TGTGCCATCACCTCGGGACTAGCGGGGGGGCAAGAGACCCAGTACTTC
TRBJ1-2 - TRBV7-8 - CASSQTENYGYTF TGTGCCAGCAGCCAGACAGAAAACTATGGCTACACCTTC
TRBJ2-2 - TRBV18 few CASSPQAGDTGELFF TGTGCCAGCTCACCCCAGGCAGGGGACACCGGGGAGCTGTTTTTT
TRBJ2-7 - TRBV4-3 - CASSQVVGRGEQYF TGCGCCAGCAGCCAAGTCGTGGGCCGGGGCGAGCAGTACTTC
TRBJ2-2 - TRBV7-3 - CASSPSGGQGELFF TGTGCCAGCAGCCCCAGTGGAGGTCAGGGGGAGCTGTTTTTT
TRBJ1-4 TRBD1 TRBV28 once CASSLGRDRVGEKLFF TGTGCCAGCAGTTTAGGGCGGGACAGGGTGGGCGAAAAACTGTTTTTT
TRBJ2-1 TRBD1 TRBV5-1 - CASSLSGGNEQFF TGCGCCAGCAGCTTGTCAGGGGGCAATGAGCAGTTCTTC
TRBJ1-1 - TRBV27 - CASIPFMNTEAFF TGTGCCAGCATCCCTTTCATGAACACTGAAGCTTTCTTT
TRBJ1-1 - TRBV6-5 - CASGASGAEAFF TGTGCCAGTGGGGCGTCAGGGGCTGAAGCTTTCTTT
TRBJ1-2 TRBD1 TRBV27 - CASSFPGGYGYTF TGTGCCAGCAGTTTTCCAGGGGGGTATGGCTACACCTTC
TRBJ1-2 - TRBV27 - CASSSVQGRYGGYTF TGTGCCAGCAGTTCAGTACAGGGCAGATACGGTGGCTACACCTTC
TRBJ1-2 - TRBV5-4 once CASSSGANYGYTF TGTGCCAGCAGCTCCGGGGCTAACTATGGCTACACCTTC
TRBJ2-3 - TRBV5-1 - CASKWSRYTDTQYF TGCGCCAGCAAGTGGAGCCGGTACACAGATACGCAGTATTTT
TRBJ2-7 TRBD1 TRBV5-4 - CASRRDRGVYEQYF TGTGCCAGCAGGAGGGACAGGGGGGTCTACGAGCAGTACTTC
TRBJ2-1 TRBD1 TRBV6-5 - CASSYLRTGAINEQFF TGTGCCAGCAGTTACCTAAGGACAGGGGCTATCAATGAGCAGTTCTTC
TRBJ2-7 - TRBV7-3 once CASSRDRDYEQYF TGTGCCAGCAGCCGCGACAGAGACTACGAGCAGTACTTC
TRBJ1-2 - TRBV4-2 few CASSQETAVGYTF TGTGCCAGCAGCCAAGAGACGGCGGTAGGCTACACCTTC
TRBJ1-6 TRBD1 TRBV18 - CASSQGQGNGSPLHF TGTGCCAGCTCACAGGGACAGGGAAACGGCTCACCCCTCCACTTT
TRBJ1-2 TRBD1 TRBV5-6 - CASSPQQGRYGYTF TGTGCCAGCAGCCCTCAACAGGGGCGGTATGGCTACACCTTC
TRBJ1-4 TRBD1 TRBV15 - CATSRPDRGYEKLFF TGTGCCACCAGCAGACCCGACAGGGGATACGAAAAACTGTTTTTT